The 32 T cell receptor beta chains below come from one sample, sequenced in a study of human T cells and chemical hapten exposure. As for time point: patch test 3, about 24 weeks after DPC sensitization. Treatment noted: therapeutic diphenylcyclopropenone sensitization with weekly scalp DPC. From the RACE reads, TCRdb called clonotypes with MiXCR, one entry per CDR3 protein. The sample comprises under 200,000 distinct CDR3 sequences, about 27% of which are singletons, and approximately 2.1% rests with the top ten. The sequences come from whole blood, collected in connection with sensitization to the hapten diphenylcyclopropenone (DPC). These TCRs come from a woman aged 18-29 years with alopecia areata. Some clones in this sample may be carry-over from other donors' samples.

The V call is TRBV6-5, the J call TRBJ2-7, with 8 bases matching TRBD2. Germline CDR1 is MNHEY and CDR2 is SVGAGI. V trimming: 4 bases; J trimming: 0 bases; junction bases outside the gene matches: 5. This CDR3 has 15 amino acids. The CDR3, as DNA: TGTGCCAGCAGTTTCTTAGCGGGAAGCTCCTACGAGCAGTACTTC. Translation gives CASSFLAGSSYEQYF.

In its sample, this clonotype was seen a few times. The V and J genes are TRBV7-2 and TRBJ2-1; D unresolved. Trimming left V 5 bases short and J 9 bases short, with 17 bases between. The CDR3 totals 14 residues. Germline CDR1 reads SGHTA; CDR2 reads FQGNSA. This chain's CDR3 is CASSPRTRESEQFF. CDR3 DNA: TGTGCCAGCAGCCCCCGGACCCGAGAAAGTGAGCAGTTCTTC.

The chain carries TRBV29-1 and TRBJ1-4; 7 bases match TRBD1. The CDR3 extends over 14 amino acids. The junction had 10 bases not matched to a gene; V was cut back by 6 bases and J by 6 bases. Germline-derived CDR1 and CDR2 are SQVTM and ANQGSEA. The CDR3 is CSVRDSRKYEKLFF. The DNA of the CDR3 is TGCAGCGTCCGGGACAGCCGGAAATATGAAAAACTGTTTTTT.

This clonotype was detected only a few times. This chain joins TRBV7-9 and TRBJ2-3; 8 bases map to TRBD1. The germline V gene has CDR1 SEHNR and CDR2 FQNEAQ (reference sequence). V was clipped by 5 bases and J by 0 bases; unmatched bases: 4. The CDR3 spans 15 residues. As DNA, the CDR3 is TGTGCCAGCAGCCCCTGGACAGGGAGCACAGATACGCAGTATTTT. Translation gives CASSPWTGSTDTQYF.

This rearrangement joins TRBV29-1 to TRBJ1-4; D remains unclear. CDR3 size: 14 residues. The V gene lost 5 bases and the J gene lost 3 bases, with 13 bases spanning the gap. Germline V gene data show CDR1 as SQVTM and CDR2 as ANQGSEA. The CDR3 nucleotides are TGCAGCGTTCGGGTGTCTGGAGCTAATGAAAAACTGTTTTTT. Translating gives CSVRVSGANEKLFF.

CDR3 sequence (DNA): TGTGCCAGCAGCCATACTAATGAAAAACTGTTTTTT. Amino acids: CASSHTNEKLFF. This chain uses TRBV7-2 with TRBJ1-4; D unclear. Germline loops: CDR1 SGHTA, CDR2 FQGNSA. V was cut by 5 bases and J by 2 bases, with 3 bases left in between. This CDR3 contains 12 residues.

This clonotype showed up just a few times. The chain recombines TRBV7-2 with TRBJ2-1, with TRBD1 matching 8 bases. Germline assignment: CDR1 SGHTA and CDR2 FQGNSA. The CDR3 is 15 amino acids. With 5 bases clipped from V and 6 bases from J, the junction kept 9 bases outside the gene matches. CDR3 residues: CASSPGYTGGNEQFF. The CDR3 nucleotides read TGTGCCAGCAGCCCAGGGTACACAGGGGGCAATGAGCAGTTCTTC. The full variable domain, with the rest looked up from reference TRBV7-2 and TRBJ2-1, is GAGVSQSPSNKVTEKGKDVELRCDPISGHTALYWYRQSLGQGLEFLIYFQGNSAPDKSGLPSDRFSAERTGGSVSTLTIQRTQQEDSAVYLCASSPGYTGGNEQFFGPGTRLTVL.

This clonotype was counted many times. The CDR3 nucleotides are TGTGCCAGCAGCCAAGATTTTGACAGCTATGGCTACACCTTC. Protein product: CASSQDFDSYGYTF. The chain joins TRBV3-1 to TRBJ1-2; D is possibly TRBD1 (5 bases). Germline V CDR1 and CDR2: LGHDT, YNNKEL (reference sequence). The CDR3 runs to 14 residues. V lost 0 bases and J 4 bases, leaving 9 bases between the germline ends.

V is TRBV12-5 and J is TRBJ1-1, with a possible D match to TRBD1 (5 bases). Trimming pared 0 bases from V and 4 bases from J, leaving 21 bases between. There are 18 residues in the CDR3. The germline V gene encodes CDR1 LGHNT and CDR2 FRNRAP. The CDR3 is CASGLVLGGQPSGTEAFF. Written as DNA, the CDR3 is TGTGCTAGTGGTTTGGTACTTGGCGGACAACCCTCAGGCACTGAAGCTTTCTTT.

This chain uses TRBV10-3 with TRBJ1-1, with D maybe TRBD1 (5 bases). With 3 bases removed from V and 9 bases from J, the gap between germline ends came to 20 bases. Germline-derived CDR1 and CDR2 are ENHRY and SYGVKD. The CDR3 runs to 15 residues. In DNA, the CDR3 is TGTGCCATCAGTGACGCAAGCCTCCCGGGGGGGAAAGCTTTCTTT. This codes for CAISDASLPGGKAFF.

This clonotype was counted only a few times. The chain is built from TRBV20-1 and TRBJ2-1; perhaps TRBD2 as D (5 bases). The CDR3 extends over 15 amino acids. CDR1 DFQATT and CDR2 SNEGSKA come from the germline V gene (reference sequence). V lost 0 bases, J lost 1 base, and 10 bases lay in between. CDR3 sequence reads: CSARDDRGSYNEQFF. The DNA for the CDR3 is TGCAGTGCTAGAGATGATCGGGGTTCCTACAATGAGCAGTTCTTC.

This clonotype has just a few counts. J is TRBJ2-7 and V is TRBV12-3 or TRBV12-4, with TRBD1 identical over 9 bases. The V gene end was trimmed by 4 bases and the J gene end by 5 bases; junction bases not matched to a gene: 9. The CDR3 is 15 residues long. CDR3 region: CASSSGQGLFHEQYF. As DNA, the CDR3 is TGTGCCAGCAGTTCGGGACAGGGTCTTTTCCACGAGCAGTACTTC.

The gene calls are TRBV12-5 and TRBJ2-1; D possibly matches TRBD1 or TRBD2 (6 bases each). This CDR3 region has 13 residues. Trimming took 6 bases from V and 6 from J, leaving 12 bases between them. From germline, CDR1 is LGHNT and CDR2 FRNRAP. In nucleotides, the CDR3 is TGTGCTAGTGGCGGCGGGACATTCAATGAGCAGTTCTTC. This codes for CASGGGTFNEQFF.

A few counts support this clonotype. The genes are TRBV10-2 and TRBJ2-7; unclear D gene. The CDR3 is made up of 11 amino acids. The ends were cut back, 4 bases at V and 2 bases at J, with 3 bases in the middle. Per the germline V gene, CDR1 is WSHSY and CDR2 is SAAADI. The CDR3 loop reads CASSAAYEQYF. The CDR3 DNA is TGCGCCAGCAGTGCTGCCTACGAGCAGTACTTC.

This clonotype was found a few times. The chain uses TRBV28 and TRBJ2-7; 7 bases map to TRBD2. The CDR3 has 17 amino acids. Germline V gene data show CDR1 as MDHEN and CDR2 as SYDVKM. The trim removed 5 bases at V and 2 bases at J, leaving 15 bases unmatched. The CDR3 protein is CASSPQEDGRYPYEQYF. Here the CDR3 DNA reads TGTGCCAGCAGTCCCCAGGAGGACGGGAGGTACCCCTACGAGCAGTACTTC. The full variable domain, completed using reference TRBV28 and TRBJ2-7, is DVKVTQSSRYLVKRTGEKVFLECVQDMDHENMFWYRQDPGLGLRLIYFSYDVKMKEKGDIPEGYSVSREKKERFSLILESASTNQTSMYLCASSPQEDGRYPYEQYFGPGTRLTVT.

The count of this clonotype is one. This chain uses TRBV15 with TRBJ2-3; no reliable D call. This CDR3 contains 13 residues. Trimming stripped 5 bases from V and 0 bases from J, with 6 bases between. Germline-derived CDR1 and CDR2 are LNHNV and YYDKDF (reference sequence). CDR3 loop: CATSADSTDTQYF. CDR3 coding DNA: TGTGCCACCAGCGCGGACAGCACAGATACGCAGTATTTT.

This clonotype was recorded a few times. The chain recombines TRBV11-2 with TRBJ1-2, with D unclear. Per the germline V gene, CDR1 is SGHAT and CDR2 is FQNNGV. Trimming cost V 2 bases and J 6 bases, with 10 bases left between them. The CDR3 is made up of 13 amino acids. The CDR3 loop is CASSLLPEDGYTF. CDR3 DNA: TGTGCCAGCAGCTTACTACCCGAGGATGGCTACACCTTC.

This clonotype was detected a few times. The gene calls are TRBV5-1 and TRBJ2-7; unclear D gene. The CDR3 spans 13 residues. CDR1 and CDR2 (germline): SGHRS, YFSETQ. The V end lost 4 bases, the J end lost 5 bases, and 13 bases lay between the germline ends. CDR3 in DNA: TGCGCCAGCAGCCCCCAAGTTGGGAACGAGCAGTACTTC. As protein: CASSPQVGNEQYF.

This clonotype has a count of ten or more. The chain recombines TRBV18 with TRBJ2-3; no reliable D call. V lost 0 bases, J lost 1 base, and 5 bases lay in between. This CDR3 region has 14 residues. Looked up from germline, CDR1 is KGHSH and CDR2 is LQKENI. The DNA for the CDR3 is TGTGCCAGCTCACCACCCCTACGCACAGATACGCAGTATTTT. Translation gives CASSPPLRTDTQYF.

The J gene is TRBJ2-3, the V gene TRBV24-1, with D uncertain. The CDR3 runs to 13 residues. The germline V gene encodes CDR1 KGHDR and CDR2 SFDVKD. Trimming cost V 9 bases and J 4 bases, with 13 bases left between them. The CDR3 DNA sequence: TGTGCCACCGGAGAGCGATCGCCAGATACGCAGTATTTT. Protein sequence: CATGERSPDTQYF.

The V and J genes are TRBV2 and TRBJ2-5, with no clear D. From germline, CDR1 is SNHLY and CDR2 FYNNEI. The CDR3 runs to 13 residues. V shed 7 bases and J shed 5 bases, with 14 bases lying between them. The CDR3 DNA follows: TGTGCCAGCACCAACCTCGCTGGTGAGACCCAGTACTTC. Protein: CASTNLAGETQYF. The entire variable domain, with the rest obtained from reference TRBV2 and TRBJ2-5, is as follows: EPEVTQTPSHQVTQMGQEVILRCVPISNHLYFYWYRQILGQKVEFLVSFYNNEISEKSEIFDDQFSVERPDGSNFTLKIRSTKLEDSAMYFCASTNLAGETQYFGPGTRLLVL.

In regard to this clonotype: Sequence at one end of the junction differs from germline and may be a read error. This chain joins TRBV24-1 and TRBJ1-5; possible D gene TRBD1, 5 bases. The CDR3 consists of 14 residues. Germline values: CDR1 KGHDR, CDR2 SFDVKD. CDR3 protein: CATDRGVSNQPQHF. In nucleotides, the CDR3 is TGTGCCACCGATCGGGGGGTGAGCAATCAGCCCCAGCACTTT.

This chain links TRBV4-3 with TRBJ2-3; 11 bases fit TRBD2. Germline V gene data show CDR1 as LGHNA and CDR2 as YSLEER. The V segment lost 4 bases and the J segment 1 base; nucleotides outside the gene matches: 13. This CDR3 comprises 19 residues. The CDR3 region is CASSLRTSGLLKGTDTQYF. The CDR3 DNA reads as TGCGCCAGCAGCCTTAGGACTAGCGGGTTACTCAAAGGCACAGATACGCAGTATTTT.

This clonotype was detected only a few times. Written as DNA, the CDR3 is TGTGCCAGCAGCTTCCAAGCGGGGGTTCTCAACAATGAGCAGTTCTTC. It specifies CASSFQAGVLNNEQFF. The chain employs TRBV7-2 and TRBJ2-1; 8 bases align to TRBD2. Germline lookup yields CDR1 SGHTA and CDR2 FQGNSA. The V gene end was trimmed by 3 bases and the J gene end by 5 bases; junction bases not matched to a gene: 9. CDR3 length equals 16 residues.

The V call is TRBV7-2, the J call TRBJ2-5; D not certain. The germline CDR1 and CDR2 sequences are SGHTA and FQGNSA. The CDR3 has 13 residues. V dropped 3 bases and J dropped 5 bases, with 10 bases sitting between them. Here the CDR3 reads CASSLGYRETQYF. Written as DNA, the CDR3 is TGTGCCAGCAGCTTGGGGTATCGGGAGACCCAGTACTTC.

The rearrangement links TRBV4-3 to TRBJ2-3; D is ambiguous. The germline V gene encodes CDR1 LGHNA and CDR2 YSLEER. The CDR3 length is 14 residues. V gave up 2 bases and J gave up 1 base, with 7 bases separating them. This CDR3 reads CASSQRQGTDTQYF. Written as DNA, the CDR3 is TGCGCCAGCAGCCAACGGCAGGGCACAGATACGCAGTATTTT.

This clonotype was detected a few times. The DNA for the CDR3 is TGCGCCAGCAGCCAAGACGGTATGGATAGAAGTGAAAAACTGTTTTTT. This sequence encodes CASSQDGMDRSEKLFF. The chain uses TRBV4-3 and TRBJ1-4, with D uncertain. Trimming took 0 bases from V and 7 from J, leaving 15 bases between them. This CDR3 has 16 amino acids. CDR1 is LGHNA and CDR2 is YSLEER in the germline V gene.

The chain couples TRBV18 to TRBJ2-1; 13 positions agree with TRBD2. Germline V gives CDR1 KGHSH, CDR2 LQKENI. J gave up 6 bases and V 4 bases, and 6 bases lay outside the gene matches. The CDR3 contains 16 residues. CDR3 coding DNA: TGTGCCAGCTCACTCGAACTAGCGGGAGGGGGCAATGAGCAGTTCTTC. Translating it yields CASSLELAGGGNEQFF.

This clonotype has just a few counts. The CDR3 DNA sequence: TGCAGCGTTCTGGGTGAGGTAGAGACCCAGTACTTC. It specifies CSVLGEVETQYF. The chain recombines TRBV29-1 with TRBJ2-5; D gene uncertain. Germline assignment: CDR1 SQVTM and CDR2 ANQGSEA. This CDR3 comprises 12 residues. The V end lost 5 bases, the J end lost 4 bases, and 11 bases lay between the germline ends.

This clonotype was detected a few times. The chain uses TRBV7-2 and TRBJ1-2; maybe TRBD1 (5 bases). The CDR3 spans 14 residues. Looked up from germline, CDR1 is SGHTA and CDR2 is FQGNSA. Deletions cut 5 bases from V and 5 bases from J, with 15 bases between. DNA of the CDR3: TGTGCCAGCAGCGCCCGACAGTTTTATTATGGCTACACCTTC. Its translation: CASSARQFYYGYTF.

This clonotype has a count of ten or more. The chain employs TRBV29-1 and TRBJ2-7, with D perhaps matching TRBD2 (6 bases). Trimming cost V 3 bases and J 4 bases, with 7 bases left between them. Germline V CDR1 and CDR2: SQVTM, ANQGSEA. CDR3 length: 11 residues. In DNA form, the CDR3 reads TGCAGCGTTGACGGGGGTTACGAGCAGTACTTC. Residues: CSVDGGYEQYF.

The CDR3 sequence: CSGGEGVAQPQHF. In DNA form, the CDR3 reads TGCAGCGGGGGAGAGGGGGTAGCGCAGCCCCAGCATTTT. The chain recombines TRBV29-1 with TRBJ1-5; D may be TRBD1 (6 bases). The germline CDR1 and CDR2 sequences are SQVTM and ANQGSEA. This CDR3 contains 13 residues. Trimming shortened V by 7 bases and J by 7 bases, and 17 bases separated the two germline ends.